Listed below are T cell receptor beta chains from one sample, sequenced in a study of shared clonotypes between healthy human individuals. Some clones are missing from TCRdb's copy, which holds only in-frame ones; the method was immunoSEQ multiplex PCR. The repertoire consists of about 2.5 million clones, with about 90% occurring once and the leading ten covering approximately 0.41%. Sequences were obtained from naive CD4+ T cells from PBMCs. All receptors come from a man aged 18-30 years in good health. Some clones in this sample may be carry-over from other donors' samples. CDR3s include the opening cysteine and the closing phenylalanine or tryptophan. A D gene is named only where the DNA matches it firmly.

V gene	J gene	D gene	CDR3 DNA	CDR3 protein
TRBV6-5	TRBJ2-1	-	TGTGCCAGCAGCCCCTCGCCTGGACATTTGGAGCAGTTCTTC	CASSPSPGHLEQFF
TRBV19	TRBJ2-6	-	TGTGCCAGTAGTACAGGGAGCATTGGGGCCAACGTCCTGACTTTC	CASSTGSIGANVLTF
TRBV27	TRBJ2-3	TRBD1	TGTGCCAGCACCCGAGCGGCAGGGGGTACCACAGATACGCAGTATTTT	CASTRAAGGTTDTQYF
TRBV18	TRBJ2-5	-	TGTGCCAGCTCCCAGAACCAAGAGACCCAGTACTTC	CASSQNQETQYF
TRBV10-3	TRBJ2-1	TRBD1	TGTGCCATCAGCCAGTGGGATAGGGGGCGCCTTGGTGAGCAGTTCTTC	CAISQWDRGRLGEQFF
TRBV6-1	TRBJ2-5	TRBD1	TGTGCCAGCAGGACAGGGGGCGCGGTAGAGACCCAGTACTTC	CASRTGGAVETQYF
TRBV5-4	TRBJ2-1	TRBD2	TGTGCCAGCAGCTTTCCGACTAGCCCTAAGTCGGACGAGCAGTTCTTC	CASSFPTSPKSDEQFF
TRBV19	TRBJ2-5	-	TGTGCCAGTAGGCGGGGAGGAGGCCAAGAGACCCAGTACTTC	CASRRGGGQETQYF
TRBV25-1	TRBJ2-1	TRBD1	TGTGCCAGCAGCCGACACGAAGGGACAGGGTTCAATGAGCAGTTCTTC	CASSRHEGTGFNEQFF
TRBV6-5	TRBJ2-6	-	TGTGCCAGCAGCCGCGACAGCCAAGGGGCCAACGTCCTGACTTTC	CASSRDSQGANVLTF